A single sample gave rise to the 20 T cell receptor beta chains below, sequenced in a study of blood T cell repertoires in COVID-19. Assay used: immunoSEQ multiplex PCR; TCRdb lists only in-frame clones, some missing. The profile shows about 500,000 clones, roughly 89% of them singletons. The sample comprised peripheral blood. These TCRs come from a man between 18 and 29 years old with COVID-19, enrolled during active disease.

The chain uses TRBV5-1 and TRBJ2-5, with 7 bases fitting TRBD2. The CDR3 consists of 13 residues. The germline V gene encodes CDR1 SGHRS and CDR2 YFSETQ. The junction had 2 bases not matched to a gene; V was cut back by 4 bases and J by 2 bases. The CDR3 spells CASSPSGQETQYF. DNA for the CDR3: TGCGCCAGCAGCCCTAGCGGACAAGAGACCCAGTACTTC. The variable domain in full, completed from reference TRBV5-1 and TRBJ2-5, reads KAGVTQTPRYLIKTRGQQVTLSCSPISGHRSVSWYQQTPGQGLQFLFEYFSETQRNKGNFPGRFSGRQFSNSRSEMNVSTLELGDSALYLCASSPSGQETQYFGPGTRLLVL.

The genes are TRBV5-1 and TRBJ2-7, with 11 nucleotides matching TRBD2. The CDR3 is made up of 15 amino acids. The germline V gene encodes CDR1 SGHRS and CDR2 YFSETQ. The ends lost 4 bases at V and 0 bases at J; junction bases unmatched: 3. This chain's CDR3 is CASSLTSGASYEQYF. The DNA for the CDR3 is TGCGCCAGCAGCCTGACTAGCGGGGCCTCCTACGAGCAGTACTTC. Full variable domain (remainder filled in from reference TRBV5-1 and TRBJ2-7): KAGVTQTPRYLIKTRGQQVTLSCSPISGHRSVSWYQQTPGQGLQFLFEYFSETQRNKGNFPGRFSGRQFSNSRSEMNVSTLELGDSALYLCASSLTSGASYEQYFGPGTRLTVT.

The chain links TRBV3-1 (or the pseudogene TRBV3-2) to TRBJ2-5; 10 bases agree with TRBD1. V shed 7 bases and J 4 bases; nucleotides not matched to a gene: 9. CDR1 and CDR2 (germline): LGHDT, YNNKEL (reference sequence). The CDR3 is 15 amino acids. CDR3 sequence reads: CASNKGGQGLETQYF. The CDR3 DNA sequence: TGTGCCAGCAACAAGGGGGGACAGGGGTTAGAGACCCAGTACTTC.

This chain connects TRBV19 to TRBJ1-1; D might be TRBD1 (6 bases). Germline CDR1 and CDR2: LNHDA and SQIVND (reference sequence). Trimming took 5 bases from V and 1 from J, leaving 11 bases between them. The CDR3 spans 14 residues. The CDR3 loop is CASSWGRGNTEAFF. The CDR3 nucleotides are TGTGCCAGTAGTTGGGGGCGCGGGAACACTGAAGCTTTCTTT.

This clone has only a few counts. This chain links TRBV9 with TRBJ2-3; D perhaps matches TRBD1 (6 bases). The germline CDR1 and CDR2 sequences are SGDLS and YYNGEE. Trimming cost V 0 bases and J 1 base, with 9 bases left between them. The CDR3 length is 15 residues. The CDR3: CASSVGGRRTDTQYF. CDR3 sequence (DNA): TGTGCCAGCAGCGTAGGGGGGCGGCGCACAGATACGCAGTATTTT.

The chain joins TRBV5-4 to TRBJ2-4, with 8 bases matching TRBD2. Germline V gives CDR1 SGHNT, CDR2 YYREEE (reference sequence). The CDR3 contains 15 residues. V lost 3 bases, J lost 6 bases, and 8 bases stayed unmatched. The CDR3 reads CASSSPGLGPNIQYF. Here the CDR3 DNA reads TGTGCCAGCAGCTCGCCGGGACTAGGGCCAAACATTCAGTACTTC.

The chain uses TRBV5-6 and TRBJ2-5, with no clear D. The CDR3 has 14 residues. Trimming shortened V by 0 bases and J by 0 bases, and 6 bases separated the two germline ends. CDR1 and CDR2 (germline): SGHDT, YYEEEE. In DNA, the CDR3 is TGTGCCAGCAGCTTGGTGTCTAACCAAGAGACCCAGTACTTC. Protein sequence: CASSLVSNQETQYF.

The chain employs TRBV29-1 and TRBJ1-1; TRBD1 matches 8 bases. Germline V gene sequence: CDR1 SQVTM, CDR2 ANQGSEA. After removal of 4 bases from V and 2 bases from J, the junction contained 6 bases not matched to a gene. This CDR3 spans 14 amino acids. This CDR3 reads CSVGGDRGNTEAFF. Here the CDR3 DNA reads TGCAGCGTTGGGGGCGACAGGGGAAACACTGAAGCTTTCTTT.

This chain links TRBV6-5 with TRBJ2-3; 7 nucleotides line up with TRBD1. Per germline, CDR1 MNHEY and CDR2 SVGAGI. The CDR3 is made up of 16 amino acids. The V segment lost 4 bases and the J segment 8 bases; nucleotides outside the gene matches: 15. Here the CDR3 DNA reads TGTGCCAGCAGTTTCCTAGGACAGGCATCCGCCGGTACGCAGTATTTT. This translates into CASSFLGQASAGTQYF.

The V gene is TRBV5-8, the J gene TRBJ2-7, with D unresolved. V dropped 8 bases and J dropped 4 bases, with 19 bases sitting between them. Germline loops: CDR1 SGHTS, CDR2 YDEGEE. The CDR3 totals 14 residues. The CDR3 DNA reads TGTGCCAGAGAATCCTTTAGGCGGCGGTACGAGCAGTACTTC. Translation: CARESFRRRYEQYF.

The chain uses TRBV5-4 and TRBJ2-7, with 8 bases lining up with TRBD2. Germline V gives CDR1 SGHNT, CDR2 YYREEE (reference sequence). The CDR3 covers 17 residues. V was pared by 4 bases and J by 4 bases, with 16 bases of the junction left unmatched. The CDR3 DNA follows: TGTGCCAGCAGCCTTACAGCTTTTAGCGGGATTAGGTACGAGCAGTACTTC. Residues: CASSLTAFSGIRYEQYF.

CDR3 loop: CASSRTSVNPTDTQYF. DNA for the CDR3: TGTGCCAGCAGCCGCACTAGCGTCAATCCCACAGATACGCAGTATTTT. V gene TRBV28 combines with J gene TRBJ2-3; 7 nucleotides match TRBD2. Germline V lookup: CDR1 MDHEN, CDR2 SYDVKM. This CDR3 contains 16 residues. V shed 6 bases and J 2 bases; nucleotides not matched to a gene: 11.

This clone showed up just a few times. V is TRBV6-1 and J is TRBJ2-7; 7 nucleotides match TRBD1. Germline CDR1 is MNHNS and CDR2 is SASEGT. V trimming: 1 base; J trimming: 0 bases; junction bases outside the gene matches: 6. The CDR3 loop spans 16 amino acids. The CDR3 is CASSEGLGDSSYEQYF. DNA for the CDR3: TGTGCCAGCAGTGAAGGTTTGGGGGACAGCTCCTACGAGCAGTACTTC.

The V and J genes are TRBV19 and TRBJ2-7; D is perhaps TRBD2 (5 bases). Germline V gene data show CDR1 as LNHDA and CDR2 as SQIVND (reference sequence). V was clipped by 6 bases and J by 4 bases, with 13 bases between them. This CDR3 is built from 13 residues. CDR3 region: CASSIRDAYEQYF. The CDR3 nucleotides read TGTGCCAGTAGCATCCGGGATGCTTACGAGCAGTACTTC.

The chain couples TRBV5-1 to TRBJ1-6, with D uncertain. The V and J ends lost 5 bases and 13 bases respectively, with 25 bases between them. Germline-derived CDR1 and CDR2 are SGHRS and YFSETQ. This CDR3 has 16 amino acids. CDR3 coding DNA: TGCGCCAGCAGACTGGGTCCGGGGATTGAAAAGACGCCCCTCCACTTT. It codes for CASRLGPGIEKTPLHF.

This chain joins TRBV9 and TRBJ1-6, with D unresolved. Looked up from germline, CDR1 is SGDLS and CDR2 is YYNGEE. CDR3 length: 15 residues. V lost 0 bases to trimming and J lost 7 bases, with 11 bases between them. The CDR3, as DNA: TGTGCCAGCAGCGTAGTTCCTAACCCCAATTCACCCCTCCACTTT. Its protein product is CASSVVPNPNSPLHF.

The chain is built from TRBV18 and TRBJ1-4; TRBD1 agrees at 8 bases. The V gene's germline CDR1 is KGHSH and CDR2 LQKENI. V lost 3 bases to trimming and J lost 8 bases; unmatched junction nucleotides: 5. The CDR3 extends over 14 amino acids. The chain's CDR3 is CASSPTGAREKLFF. The CDR3 nucleotides read TGTGCCAGCTCACCGACAGGGGCTCGGGAAAAACTGTTTTTT.

The V and J genes are TRBV5-1 and TRBJ2-7; 7 bases fit TRBD2. Trimming took 4 bases from V and 5 from J; bases not matched to a gene: 15. Germline lookup yields CDR1 SGHRS and CDR2 YFSETQ. The CDR3 is 16 residues long. The CDR3 protein is CASSIYLADGEHEQYF. DNA of the CDR3: TGCGCCAGCAGCATCTACCTAGCGGATGGGGAACACGAGCAGTACTTC.

The chain has TRBV10-3 and TRBJ2-1; 11 nucleotides agree with TRBD2. CDR1 and CDR2 (germline): ENHRY, SYGVKD. With V trimmed by 7 bases and J by 4 bases, 3 bases remained unmatched. The CDR3 runs 14 residues. CDR3 DNA sequence: TGTGCCATCAAGGGGACTAGCGGATACAATGAGCAGTTCTTC. This sequence encodes CAIKGTSGYNEQFF.

J is TRBJ2-5 and V is TRBV5-4; 9 nucleotides match TRBD1. The germline CDR1 and CDR2 sequences are SGHNT and YYREEE (reference sequence). The CDR3 is made up of 15 amino acids. V shed 4 bases and J 5 bases; nucleotides not matched to a gene: 9. The CDR3 bases are TGTGCCAGCAGCAGCACGGGACAGGGCGGGGAGACCCAGTACTTC. Amino acids: CASSSTGQGGETQYF.